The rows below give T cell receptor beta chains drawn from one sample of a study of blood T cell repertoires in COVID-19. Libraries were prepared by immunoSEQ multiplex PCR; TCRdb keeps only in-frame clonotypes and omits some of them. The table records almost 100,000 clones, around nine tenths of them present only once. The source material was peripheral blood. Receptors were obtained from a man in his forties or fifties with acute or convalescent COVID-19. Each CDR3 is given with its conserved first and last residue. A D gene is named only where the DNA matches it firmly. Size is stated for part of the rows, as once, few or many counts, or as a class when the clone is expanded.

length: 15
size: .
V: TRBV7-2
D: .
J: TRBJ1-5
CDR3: CASRAGTTGNQPQHF
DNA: TGTGCCAGCAGGGCCGGGACAACAGGGAATCAGCCCCAGCATTTT

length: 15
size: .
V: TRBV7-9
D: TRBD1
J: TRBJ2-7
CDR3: CASSPSPQGAYEQYF
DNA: TGTGCCAGCAGCCCCTCTCCTCAGGGGGCCTACGAGCAGTACTTC

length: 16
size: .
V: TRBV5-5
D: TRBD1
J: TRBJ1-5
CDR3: CASSLGGTGLSQPQHF
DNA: TGTGCCAGCAGCTTGGGGGGGACAGGGTTAAGTCAGCCCCAGCATTTT

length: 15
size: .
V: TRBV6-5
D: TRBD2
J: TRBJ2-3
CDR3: CASSWVAGERDTQYF
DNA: TGTGCCAGCAGTTGGGTAGCGGGAGAGCGGGATACGCAGTATTTT

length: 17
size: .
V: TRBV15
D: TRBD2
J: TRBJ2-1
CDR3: CATSKGTSGVPHNEQFF
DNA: TGTGCCACCAGCAAAGGGACTAGCGGGGTCCCCCACAATGAGCAGTTCTTC

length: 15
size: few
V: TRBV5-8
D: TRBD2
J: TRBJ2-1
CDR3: CASSILAGGTNEQFF
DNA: TGTGCCAGCAGCATACTAGCGGGAGGAACCAATGAGCAGTTCTTC

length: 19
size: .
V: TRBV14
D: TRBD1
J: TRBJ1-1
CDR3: CASSPSRDRVWAMNTEAFF
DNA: TGTGCCAGCAGCCCGTCCCGGGACAGGGTTTGGGCCATGAACACTGAAGCTTTCTTT

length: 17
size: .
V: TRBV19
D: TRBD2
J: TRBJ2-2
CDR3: CASSILAGRSNTGELFF
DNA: TGTGCCAGTAGTATACTAGCGGGGAGATCGAACACCGGGGAGCTGTTTTTT

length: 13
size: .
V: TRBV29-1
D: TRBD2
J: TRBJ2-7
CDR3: CSGTSGGSYEQYF
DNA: TGCAGCGGGACTAGCGGGGGATCCTACGAGCAGTACTTC

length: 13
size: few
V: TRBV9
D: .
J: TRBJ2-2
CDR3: CASSVGGAGELFF
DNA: TGTGCCAGCAGCGTAGGGGGCGCCGGGGAGCTGTTTTTT

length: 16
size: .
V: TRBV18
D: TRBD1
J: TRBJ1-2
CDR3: CASSPLGTGTNYGYTF
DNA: TGTGCCAGCTCACCGCTCGGGACAGGAACTAACTATGGCTACACCTTC

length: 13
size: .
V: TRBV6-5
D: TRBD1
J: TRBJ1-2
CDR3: CASSLGTGHGYTF
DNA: TGTGCCAGCAGTTTGGGGACAGGGCATGGCTACACCTTC

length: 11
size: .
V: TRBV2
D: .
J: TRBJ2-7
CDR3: CASGRGDEQYF
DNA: TGTGCCAGCGGGAGGGGGGACGAGCAGTACTTC

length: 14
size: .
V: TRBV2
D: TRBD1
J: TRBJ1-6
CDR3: CASRPRTGISPLHF
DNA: TGTGCCAGCAGACCGCGGACAGGGATCTCACCCCTCCACTTT

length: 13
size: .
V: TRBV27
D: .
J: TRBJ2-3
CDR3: CASSLLGGDTQYF
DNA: TGTGCCAGCAGTTTATTGGGAGGCGATACGCAGTATTTT

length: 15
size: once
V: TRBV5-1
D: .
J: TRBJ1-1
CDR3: CASSLAAGRDTEAFF
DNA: TGCGCCAGCAGCTTGGCCGCAGGGAGGGACACTGAAGCTTTCTTT

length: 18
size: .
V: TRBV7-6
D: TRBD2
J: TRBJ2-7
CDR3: CASSLEFPGLAGVGEQYF
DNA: TGTGCCAGCAGCTTAGAATTCCCTGGACTAGCGGGCGTTGGGGAGCAGTACTTC

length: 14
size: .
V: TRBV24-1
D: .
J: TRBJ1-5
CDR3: CATSDATGPQPQHF
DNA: TGTGCCACCAGTGATGCCACAGGGCCTCAGCCCCAGCATTTT

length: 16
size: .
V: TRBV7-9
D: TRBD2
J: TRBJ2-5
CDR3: CASSQARVAGQETQYF
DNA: TGTGCCAGCAGCCAAGCGAGGGTAGCGGGACAAGAGACCCAGTACTTC